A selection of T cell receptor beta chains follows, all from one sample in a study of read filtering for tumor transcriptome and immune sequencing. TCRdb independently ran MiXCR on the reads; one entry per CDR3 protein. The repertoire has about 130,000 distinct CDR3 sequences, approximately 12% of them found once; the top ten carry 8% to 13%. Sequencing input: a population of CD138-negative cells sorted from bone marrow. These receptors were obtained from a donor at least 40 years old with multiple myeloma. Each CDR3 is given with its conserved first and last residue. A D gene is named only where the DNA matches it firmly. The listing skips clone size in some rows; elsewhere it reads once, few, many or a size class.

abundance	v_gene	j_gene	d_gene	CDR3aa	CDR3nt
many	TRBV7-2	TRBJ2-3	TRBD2	CASGAGDTDTQYF	TGTGCCAGCGGAGCGGGGGACACAGATACGCAGTATTTT
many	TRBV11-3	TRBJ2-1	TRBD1	CASSPRQGTYNEQFF	TGTGCCAGCAGCCCGCGACAGGGAACCTACAATGAGCAGTTCTTC
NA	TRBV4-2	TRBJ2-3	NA	CASSQDLESESDTQYF	TGTGCCAGCAGCCAAGATCTGGAGTCGGAATCAGATACGCAGTATTTT
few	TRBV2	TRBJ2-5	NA	CATAGFEETQYF	TGTGCCACCGCAGGGTTCGAAGAGACCCAGTACTTC
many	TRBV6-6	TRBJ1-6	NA	CASSYSGGDSPLHF	TGTGCCAGCAGTTACTCGGGGGGAGATTCACCCCTCCACTTT
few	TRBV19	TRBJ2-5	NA	CASSISETQYF	TGTGCCAGTAGTATATCGGAGACCCAGTACTTC
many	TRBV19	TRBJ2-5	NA	CASSTQRDHQETQYF	TGTGCCAGTAGTACTCAACGGGACCATCAAGAGACCCAGTACTTC
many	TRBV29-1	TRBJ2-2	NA	CSVERGDTGELFF	TGCAGCGTTGAAAGGGGGGACACCGGGGAGCTGTTTTTT
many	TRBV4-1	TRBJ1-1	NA	CASSQLNQNTEAFF	TGCGCCAGCAGCCAACTTAACCAGAACACTGAAGCTTTCTTT
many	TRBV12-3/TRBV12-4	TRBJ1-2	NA	CASSFTNYGYTF	TGTGCCAGCAGTTTCACCAACTATGGCTACACCTTC
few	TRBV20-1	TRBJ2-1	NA	CSARTGSSYNEQFF	TGCAGTGCTAGAACTGGTAGCTCCTACAATGAGCAGTTCTTC
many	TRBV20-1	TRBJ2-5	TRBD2	CSARVSRLAEHQETQYF	TGCAGTGCTAGAGTCTCCAGGCTAGCGGAGCACCAAGAGACCCAGTACTTC
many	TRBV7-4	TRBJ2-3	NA	CASSFLKRTSTDTQYF	TGTGCCAGCAGCTTCCTGAAAAGAACTAGCACAGATACGCAGTATTTT
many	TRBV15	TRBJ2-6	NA	CATSREPPGSGANVLTF	TGTGCCACCAGCAGAGAGCCCCCAGGCTCTGGGGCCAACGTCCTGACTTTC
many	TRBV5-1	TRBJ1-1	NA	CASSLETRNTEAFF	TGCGCCAGCAGCTTGGAGACAAGGAACACTGAAGCTTTCTTT
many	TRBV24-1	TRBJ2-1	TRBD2	CATSYTGTSGSNEQFF	TGTGCCACCAGTTATACCGGGACTAGCGGGAGTAATGAGCAGTTCTTC
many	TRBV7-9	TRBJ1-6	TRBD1	CASSLSGTGLSPLHF	TGTGCCAGCAGCTTATCTGGGACAGGGTTATCCCCCCTCCACTTT
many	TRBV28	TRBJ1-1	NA	CASSSAQNTEAFF	TGTGCCAGCAGTTCCGCACAGAACACTGAAGCTTTCTTT
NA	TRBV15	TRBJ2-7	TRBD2	CATSRDPLAGGHRSYEQYF	TGTGCCACCAGCAGAGATCCCCTAGCGGGGGGCCATCGCTCCTACGAGCAGTACTTC
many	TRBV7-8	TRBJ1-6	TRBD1	CASSLDWTGSDSPLHF	TGTGCCAGCAGCTTAGACTGGACAGGGTCAGATTCACCCCTCCACTTT
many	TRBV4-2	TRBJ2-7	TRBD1	CASSQQGGSSYEQYF	TGTGCCAGCAGCCAACAAGGGGGCTCGTCCTACGAGCAGTACTTC
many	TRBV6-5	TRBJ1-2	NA	CASSYSSTFGYTF	TGTGCCAGCAGTTACTCGTCCACATTCGGCTACACCTTC
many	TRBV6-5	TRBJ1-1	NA	CASSYFPGVSNTEAFF	TGTGCCAGCAGTTACTTCCCCGGAGTCTCGAACACTGAAGCTTTCTTT
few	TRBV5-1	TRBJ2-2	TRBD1	CASSFSTGGNAGELFF	TGCGCCAGCAGCTTTTCGACAGGGGGCAACGCCGGGGAGCTGTTTTTT
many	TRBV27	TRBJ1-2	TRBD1	CASSSGGQSANYGYTF	TGTGCCAGCAGTTCAGGGGGACAGAGCGCTAACTATGGCTACACCTTC
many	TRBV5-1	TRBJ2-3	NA	CASSGGTFSTDTQYF	TGCGCCAGCAGCGGTGGGACATTTAGCACAGATACGCAGTATTTT
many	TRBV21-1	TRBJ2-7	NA	CASSKGQGNEQYF	TGTGCCAGCAGCAAAGGACAGGGCAACGAGCAGTACTTC
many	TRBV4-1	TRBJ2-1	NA	CASSQERDSNEQFF	TGCGCCAGCAGCCAAGAACGAGATTCAAATGAGCAGTTCTTC
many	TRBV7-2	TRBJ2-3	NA	CASSLVGVSTDTQYF	TGTGCCAGCAGCTTAGTCGGGGTTAGCACAGATACGCAGTATTTT
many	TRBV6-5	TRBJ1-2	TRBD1	CASRTTGLGYTF	TGTGCCAGCAGGACGACAGGGCTCGGCTACACCTTC
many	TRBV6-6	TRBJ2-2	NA	CASTTKGGGGELFF	TGTGCCAGCACCACCAAAGGGGGGGGCGGGGAGCTGTTTTTT
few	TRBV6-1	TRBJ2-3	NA	CASSDPLTDTQYF	TGTGCCAGCAGTGACCCCCTCACAGATACGCAGTATTTT
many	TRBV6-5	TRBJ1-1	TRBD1	CASSYRDRGFF	TGTGCCAGCAGTTACCGGGACAGGGGTTTCTTT
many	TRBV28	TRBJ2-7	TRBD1	CASNPPGQGGTHEQYF	TGTGCCAGCAATCCGCCGGGACAGGGGGGCACGCACGAGCAGTACTTC
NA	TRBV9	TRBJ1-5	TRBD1	CASSVGQGGNQPQHF	TGTGCCAGCAGCGTGGGACAGGGGGGCAATCAGCCCCAGCATTTT
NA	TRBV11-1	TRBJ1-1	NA	CASTKPDSNTEALF	TGTGCCAGCACCAAGCCTGACTCGAACACCGAAGCTCTCTTT
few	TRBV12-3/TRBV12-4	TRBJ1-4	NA	CASNTGWSEKLFF	TGTGCCAGCAACACAGGCTGGAGTGAAAAACTGTTTTTT
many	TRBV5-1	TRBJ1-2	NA	CASSPEGTYGYTF	TGCGCCAGCAGCCCGGAGGGGACCTATGGCTACACCTTC
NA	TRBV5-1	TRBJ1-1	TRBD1	CASSVRPGQYTEAFF	TGCGCCAGCAGCGTGAGACCGGGACAGTACACTGAAGCTTTCTTT
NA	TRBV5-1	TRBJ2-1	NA	CASSLHASTGSSYNEEFF	TGCGCCAGCAGCTTGCACGCCTCGACAGGAAGCTCCTACAATGAGGAGTTCTTC
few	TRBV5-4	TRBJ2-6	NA	CASSHESSGANVLTF	TGTGCCAGCTCACATGAGAGCTCTGGGGCCAACGTCCTGACTTTC
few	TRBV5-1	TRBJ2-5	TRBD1	CASSLVGDRGETQYF	TGCGCCAGCAGCTTGGTGGGGGACAGGGGAGAGACCCAGTACTTC
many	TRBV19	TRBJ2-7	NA	CASSIPGEIKGYEQYF	TGTGCCAGTAGTATACCGGGAGAAATCAAGGGCTACGAGCAGTACTTC
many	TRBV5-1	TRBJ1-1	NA	CASSLEREAFF	TGCGCCAGCAGCTTGGAACGTGAAGCTTTCTTT
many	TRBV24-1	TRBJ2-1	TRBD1	CATSDPTGAYYNEQFF	TGTGCCACCAGTGACCCGACAGGGGCCTACTACAATGAGCAGTTCTTC
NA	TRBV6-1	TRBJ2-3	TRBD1	CASSKGGAGTDTQYF	TGTGCCAGCAGTAAAGGGGGCGCTGGCACAGATACGCAGTATTTT
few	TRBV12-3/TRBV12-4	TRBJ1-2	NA	CASSSQTDNYGYTF	TGTGCCAGCAGTTCCCAGACAGACAACTATGGCTACACCTTC
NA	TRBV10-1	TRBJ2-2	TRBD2	CDSSSGPNTGELFF	TGCGACAGCAGTAGCGGGCCAAACACCGGGGAGCTGTTTTTT
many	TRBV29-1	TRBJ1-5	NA	CSVCRTGNQPQHF	TGCAGCGTCTGTCGGACAGGCAATCAGCCCCAGCATTTT
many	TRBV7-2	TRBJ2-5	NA	CASTLNTQETQYF	TGTGCCAGCACCTTGAACACCCAAGAGACCCAGTACTTC
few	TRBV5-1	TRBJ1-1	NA	CASSFGPLGAEAFF	TGCGCCAGCAGCTTCGGACCCTTAGGCGCTGAAGCTTTCTTT
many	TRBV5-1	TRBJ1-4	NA	CASSLVPGNVGNEKLFF	TGCGCCAGCAGCTTGGTACCGGGAAATGTAGGGAATGAAAAACTGTTTTTT
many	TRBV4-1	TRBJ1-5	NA	CASSQGSGQSNQPQHF	TGCGCCAGCAGCCAAGGGTCAGGGCAAAGCAATCAGCCCCAGCATTTT
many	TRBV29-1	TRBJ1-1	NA	CSVEDRGRMNTEAFF	TGCAGCGTTGAAGATCGTGGCAGAATGAACACTGAAGCTTTCTTT
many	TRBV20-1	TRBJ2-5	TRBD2	CSARRASGGETQYF	TGCAGTGCTAGAAGGGCTAGCGGGGGTGAGACCCAGTACTTC
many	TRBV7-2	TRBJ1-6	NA	CASSLYHDSPLHF	TGTGCCAGCAGCTTATATCACGATTCACCCCTCCACTTT
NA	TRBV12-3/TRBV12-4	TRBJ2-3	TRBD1	CASSGTGDTQYF	TGTGCCAGCAGCGGGACAGGTGATACGCAGTATTTT